What follows describes a single T cell receptor (beta chain). Original processing notes: Amplification of reference gene primers was used by the study to estimate nucleated cell counts. The table came from immunoSEQ multiplex PCR; TCRdb's copy has only in-frame clones and leaves some out. V and J calls and clone size are those listed in that table; D and trimming were worked out from the DNA. The sample shows some 120,000 clones, 86% of them seen only once. These data are taken from a study of blood T cell repertoires in COVID-19. Study summary: Donors in the United States, Italy and Spain gave samples during acute or convalescent COVID-19. From T cells, B-cell-depleted T cells, or PBMCs came the material, which was cDNA or gDNA.

The CDR3 length is 15 residues. Per the germline V gene, CDR1 is MGHRA and CDR2 is YSYEKL. V lost 0 bases and J lost 3; bases outside the gene matches: 1. Sequencing was performed on peripheral blood. The clonotype comes from a human donor in a cohort sampled during active COVID-19. V is TRBV4-1 and J is TRBJ2-1; 8 positions agree with TRBD2. The CDR3 nucleotides are TGCGCCAGCAGCCAAGACAGCGGGAGCTACAATGAGCAGTTCTTC. It is translated as CASSQDSGSYNEQFF.